This TCR beta chain comes out of a study of T cell responses to AZD1222 COVID-19 vaccine. Concerning this clone itself: Its target is unknown.

Assay used: immunoSEQ multiplex PCR; TCRdb lists only in-frame clones, some missing. There are roughly 100,000 clones in the sample; approximately 90% occur only once, and about 9.3% lies in the top ten. Study findings and constraints: The study found vaccine-associated CD4 TCRs spanning spike, dominant at 160-218 and 743-854.

The CDR3 sequence is 13 residues long. V was pared by 4 bases and J by 9 bases, with 15 bases between. Germline CDR1 is SGHDN and CDR2 is FVKESK. Sequences were derived from peripheral blood, sampled on day 0 of AZD1222 vaccination. The TCR was taken from an adult in good health. This rearrangement joins TRBV14 to TRBJ1-2; D remains ambiguous. CDR3 loop: CASSLKIGGSYTF. As DNA, the CDR3 is TGTGCCAGCAGCCTAAAAATAGGAGGAAGCTACACCTTC.